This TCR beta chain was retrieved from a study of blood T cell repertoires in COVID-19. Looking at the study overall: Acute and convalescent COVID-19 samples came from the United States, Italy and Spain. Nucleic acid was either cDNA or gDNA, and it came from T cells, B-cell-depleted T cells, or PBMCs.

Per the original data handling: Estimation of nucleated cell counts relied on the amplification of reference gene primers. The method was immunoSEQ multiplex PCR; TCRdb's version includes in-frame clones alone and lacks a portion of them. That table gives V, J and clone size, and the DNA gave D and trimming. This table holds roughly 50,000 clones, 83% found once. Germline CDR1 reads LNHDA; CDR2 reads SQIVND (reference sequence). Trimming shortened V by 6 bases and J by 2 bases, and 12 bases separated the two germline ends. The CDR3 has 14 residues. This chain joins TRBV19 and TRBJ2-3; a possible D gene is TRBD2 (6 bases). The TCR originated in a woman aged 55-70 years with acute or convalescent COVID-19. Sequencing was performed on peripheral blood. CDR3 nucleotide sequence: TGTGCCAGTAGCCCGGGGGTTATCACAGATACGCAGTATTTT. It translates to CASSPGVITDTQYF.